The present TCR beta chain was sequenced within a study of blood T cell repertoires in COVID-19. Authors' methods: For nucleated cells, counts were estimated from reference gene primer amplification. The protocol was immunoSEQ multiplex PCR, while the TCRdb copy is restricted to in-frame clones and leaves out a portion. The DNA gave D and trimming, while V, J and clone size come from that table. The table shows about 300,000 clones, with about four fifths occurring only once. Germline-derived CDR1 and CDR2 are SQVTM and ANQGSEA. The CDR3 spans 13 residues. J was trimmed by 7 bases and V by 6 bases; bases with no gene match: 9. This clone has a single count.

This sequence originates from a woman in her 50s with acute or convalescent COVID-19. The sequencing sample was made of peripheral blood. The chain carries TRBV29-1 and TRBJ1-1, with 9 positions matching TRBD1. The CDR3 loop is CSVRQGVNGEAFF. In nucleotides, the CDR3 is TGCAGCGTCCGACAGGGGGTAAATGGTGAAGCTTTCTTT.